The rows below give T cell receptor beta chains drawn from one sample of a study of T cell repertoires in cytomegalovirus infection. TCRdb recomputed calls from the reads with MiXCR, one row per CDR3 protein. The sample carries approximately 180,000 distinct CDR3 sequences, about 15% recorded once. What was sequenced was CD8+ T cells from PBMCs. All receptors derive from a human donor in good health (CMV status not recorded). Some clones in this sample may be carry-over from other donors' samples. Each CDR3 is given with its conserved first and last residue. Each record gives: J gene, clone size, V gene, D gene, CDR3 DNA, CDR3 protein. The D gene is left open where the match is weak. Expanded clones are given a class, and other clones once, few, many or no size at all.

J gene: TRBJ2-7; clone size: -; V gene: TRBV7-6; D gene: -; CDR3 DNA: TGTGCCAGCAGCTTAGGAAGTGGCCTACTCTCCTACGAGCAGTACTTC; CDR3 protein: CASSLGSGLLSYEQYF
J gene: TRBJ2-5; clone size: -; V gene: TRBV29-1; D gene: TRBD2; CDR3 DNA: TGCAGCGTAAGACATGGACTAGCAGGGGAGACCCAGTACTTC; CDR3 protein: CSVRHGLAGETQYF
J gene: TRBJ2-3; clone size: -; V gene: TRBV7-2; D gene: -; CDR3 DNA: TGTGCCAGCAGCTTACCTAAGAAGGAGAATACGCAGTATTTT; CDR3 protein: CASSLPKKENTQYF
J gene: TRBJ1-1; clone size: few; V gene: TRBV7-8; D gene: -; CDR3 DNA: TGTGCCAGCAGCTTAGTAGGTCACATGAACACTGAAGCTTTCTTT; CDR3 protein: CASSLVGHMNTEAFF
J gene: TRBJ2-6; clone size: few; V gene: TRBV20-1; D gene: -; CDR3 DNA: TGCAGTGCGTGGGGTCCACTACCTTCTGGGGCCAACGTCCTGACTTTC; CDR3 protein: CSAWGPLPSGANVLTF
J gene: TRBJ2-5; clone size: -; V gene: TRBV7-6; D gene: -; CDR3 DNA: TGTGCCAGCAGCGGAGAAGGGGGATTAAGGGAGACCCAGTACTTC; CDR3 protein: CASSGEGGLRETQYF
J gene: TRBJ1-1; clone size: few; V gene: TRBV7-2; D gene: -; CDR3 DNA: TGTGCCAGCAGCTCCTACGGGAACACTGAAGCTTTCTTT; CDR3 protein: CASSSYGNTEAFF
J gene: TRBJ1-5; clone size: -; V gene: TRBV14; D gene: -; CDR3 DNA: TGTGCCAGCAGCCCGGCGGTGCTTATGAGCAATCAGCCCCAGCATTTT; CDR3 protein: CASSPAVLMSNQPQHF
J gene: TRBJ2-7; clone size: -; V gene: TRBV12-3/TRBV12-4; D gene: -; CDR3 DNA: TGTGCCAGCAGTTTCGGGGAGCCTTACGAGCAGTACTTC; CDR3 protein: CASSFGEPYEQYF
J gene: TRBJ2-1; clone size: -; V gene: TRBV30; D gene: -; CDR3 DNA: TGTGCCTGGAGTTGGGGGAAATACAATGAGCAGTTCTTC; CDR3 protein: CAWSWGKYNEQFF
J gene: TRBJ2-1; clone size: few; V gene: TRBV6-4; D gene: TRBD2; CDR3 DNA: TGTGCCAGCAGTGACGAGGCCGGGGGGGAGTACAATGAGCAGTTCTTC; CDR3 protein: CASSDEAGGEYNEQFF
J gene: TRBJ1-1; clone size: -; V gene: TRBV29-1; D gene: -; CDR3 DNA: TGCAGCGTTGGGCGGGACACCACGAACACTGAAGCTTTCTTT; CDR3 protein: CSVGRDTTNTEAFF
J gene: TRBJ1-5; clone size: -; V gene: TRBV6-2/TRBV6-3; D gene: -; CDR3 DNA: TGTGCCAGCAGTGGGTCCGGGTCCAATCAGCCCCAGCATTTT; CDR3 protein: CASSGSGSNQPQHF